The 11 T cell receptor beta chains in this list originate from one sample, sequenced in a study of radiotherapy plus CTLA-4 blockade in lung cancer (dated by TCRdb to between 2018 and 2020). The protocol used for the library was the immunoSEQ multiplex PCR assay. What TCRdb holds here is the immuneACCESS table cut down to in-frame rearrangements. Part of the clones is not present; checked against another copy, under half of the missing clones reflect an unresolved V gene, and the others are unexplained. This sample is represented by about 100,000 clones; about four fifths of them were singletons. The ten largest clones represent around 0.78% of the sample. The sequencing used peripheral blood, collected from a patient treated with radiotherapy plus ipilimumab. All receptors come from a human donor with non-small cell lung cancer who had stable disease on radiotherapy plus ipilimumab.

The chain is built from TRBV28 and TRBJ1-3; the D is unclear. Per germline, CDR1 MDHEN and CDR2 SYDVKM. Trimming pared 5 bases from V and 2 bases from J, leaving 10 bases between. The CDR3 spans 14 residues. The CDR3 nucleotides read TGTGCCAGCAGTCCCCCGGGGACTGGAAACACCATATATTTT. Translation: CASSPPGTGNTIYF.

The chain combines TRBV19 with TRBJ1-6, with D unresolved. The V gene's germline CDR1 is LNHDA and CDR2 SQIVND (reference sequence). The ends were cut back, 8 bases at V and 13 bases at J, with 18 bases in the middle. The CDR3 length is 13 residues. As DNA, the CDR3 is TGTGCCAGTGCTTGGGCCCGGGAGTCCCCCCTCCACTTT. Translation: CASAWARESPLHF.

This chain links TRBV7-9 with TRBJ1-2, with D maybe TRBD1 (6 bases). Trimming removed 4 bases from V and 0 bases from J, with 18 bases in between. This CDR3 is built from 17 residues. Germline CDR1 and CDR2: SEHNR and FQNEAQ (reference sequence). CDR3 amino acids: CASSWKTGSETNYGYTF. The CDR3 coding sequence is TGTGCCAGCAGCTGGAAGACAGGTTCGGAGACTAACTATGGCTACACCTTC. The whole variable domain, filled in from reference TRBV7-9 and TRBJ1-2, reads DTGVSQNPRHKITKRGQNVTFRCDPISEHNRLYWYRQTLGQGPEFLTYFQNEAQLEKSRLLSDRFSAERPKGSFSTLEIQRTEQGDSAMYLCASSWKTGSETNYGYTFGSGTRLTVV.

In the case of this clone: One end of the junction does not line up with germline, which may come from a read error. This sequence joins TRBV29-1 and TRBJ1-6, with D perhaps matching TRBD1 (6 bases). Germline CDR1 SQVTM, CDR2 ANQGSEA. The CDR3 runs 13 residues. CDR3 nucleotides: TGCAGCGTGCAGGACAGTGAAGGTTCATCCCTCCACTTT. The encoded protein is CSVQDSEGSSLHF.

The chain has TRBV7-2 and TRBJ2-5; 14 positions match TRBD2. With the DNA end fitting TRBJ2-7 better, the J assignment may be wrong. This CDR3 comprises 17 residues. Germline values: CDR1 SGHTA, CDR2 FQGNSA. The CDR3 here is CASSLEGLAGVFYEQYF. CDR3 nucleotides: TGTGCCAGCAGCTTAGAGGGACTAGCGGGGGTTTTCTACGAGCAGTACTTC.

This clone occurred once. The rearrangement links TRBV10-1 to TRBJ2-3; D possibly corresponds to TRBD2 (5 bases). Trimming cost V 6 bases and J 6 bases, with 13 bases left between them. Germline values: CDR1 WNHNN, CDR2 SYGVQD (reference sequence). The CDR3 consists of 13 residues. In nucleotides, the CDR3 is TGCGCCAGCAGGGCAGGAGTAGCGGATACGCAGTATTTT. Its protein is CASRAGVADTQYF.

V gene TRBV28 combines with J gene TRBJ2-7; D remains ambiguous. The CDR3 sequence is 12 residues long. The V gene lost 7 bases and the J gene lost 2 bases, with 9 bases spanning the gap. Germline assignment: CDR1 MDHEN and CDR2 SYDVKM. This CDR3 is CASKDGPYEQYF. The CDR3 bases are TGTGCCAGCAAGGACGGCCCCTACGAGCAGTACTTC.

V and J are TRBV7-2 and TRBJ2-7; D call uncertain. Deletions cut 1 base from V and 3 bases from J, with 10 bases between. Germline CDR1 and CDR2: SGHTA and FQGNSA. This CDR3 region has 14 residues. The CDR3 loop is CASSLDQRSYEQYF. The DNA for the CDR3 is TGTGCCAGCAGCTTAGATCAACGCAGCTACGAGCAGTACTTC.

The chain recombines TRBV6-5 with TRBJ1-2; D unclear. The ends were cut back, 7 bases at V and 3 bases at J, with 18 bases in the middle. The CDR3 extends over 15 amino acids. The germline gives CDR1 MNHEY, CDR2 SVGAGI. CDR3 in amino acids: CASTPGMATHYGYTF. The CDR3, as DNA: TGTGCCAGCACCCCTGGGATGGCCACTCACTATGGCTACACCTTC.

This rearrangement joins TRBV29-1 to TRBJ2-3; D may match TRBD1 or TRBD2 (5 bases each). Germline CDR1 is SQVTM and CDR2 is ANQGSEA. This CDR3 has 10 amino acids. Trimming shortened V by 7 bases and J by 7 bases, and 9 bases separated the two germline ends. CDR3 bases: TGCAGCGGTGGGGGAAATACGCAGTATTTT. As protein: CSGGGNTQYF.

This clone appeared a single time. The CDR3 region is CATNHRQGANYGYTF. The CDR3 DNA reads as TGTGCCACCAATCACAGACAGGGGGCTAACTATGGCTACACCTTC. V and J are TRBV19 and TRBJ1-2; 9 nucleotides agree with TRBD1. Per the germline V gene, CDR1 is LNHDA and CDR2 is SQIVND (reference sequence). Losses at the gene ends were 10 bases for V and 0 bases for J; bases not matched to a gene: 9. The CDR3 extends over 15 amino acids.